Presented here are 28 T cell receptor beta chains from one specimen sequenced in a study of Ad26.COV2.S vaccination and SARS-CoV-2 variants. Treatment noted: 15 to 20 received Ad26.COV2.S at low or high dose, single or two shots; about 5 received placebo; per-sample allocation not given. The investigators took samples on day 63 after the first vaccine or placebo injection. Libraries were prepared by immunoSEQ multiplex PCR; TCRdb keeps only in-frame clonotypes and omits some of them. The table includes around 300,000 clones, 85% to 90% detected once. The sample in question was peripheral blood, obtained in a trial of Ad26.COV2.S vaccine versus placebo. These receptors were obtained from a person between 18 and 65 years old who received the Ad26.COV2.S COVID-19 vaccine or a placebo.

The rearrangement uses TRBV19 and TRBJ1-5; TRBD1 matches at 8 bases. The CDR3 sequence is 15 residues long. Germline V CDR1 and CDR2: LNHDA, SQIVND (reference sequence). Trimming took 4 bases from V and 9 from J; bases not matched to a gene: 11. As DNA, the CDR3 is TGTGCCAGTAGTAATGAGGGGGACAGGCGGGGGCCCCAGCATTTT. Amino acid sequence: CASSNEGDRRGPQHF.

The genes are TRBV5-1 and TRBJ2-1, with TRBD2 matching over 10 bases. Trimming took 1 base from V and 4 from J; bases not matched to a gene: 2. The germline V gene has CDR1 SGHRS and CDR2 YFSETQ. This CDR3 region has 15 residues. CDR3 DNA sequence: TGCGCCAGCAGCTTGACTAGCGGGGTTTACAATGAGCAGTTCTTC. As protein: CASSLTSGVYNEQFF.

The V and J genes are TRBV6-1 and TRBJ2-5; D gene ambiguous. The germline CDR1 and CDR2 sequences are MNHNS and SASEGT. Trimming took off 2 bases at V and 4 bases at J, with 5 bases between the two ends. The CDR3 runs 12 residues. CDR3: CASSEIRETQYF. DNA of the CDR3: TGTGCCAGCAGTGAAATACGAGAGACCCAGTACTTC.

J is TRBJ1-1 and V is TRBV4-3; the D is unclear. CDR3 length: 14 residues. Deletions cut 3 bases from V and 5 bases from J, with 13 bases between. Germline V lookup: CDR1 LGHNA, CDR2 YSLEER. This CDR3 reads CASSQNKIQTEAFF. The DNA for the CDR3 is TGCGCCAGCAGCCAGAACAAAATACAGACTGAAGCTTTCTTT.

The chain carries TRBV6-5 and TRBJ2-5; TRBD2 matches at 9 bases. The CDR3 consists of 15 residues. Germline CDR1 reads MNHEY; CDR2 reads SVGAGI. Unmatched junction bases numbered 9, after V lost 6 bases and J lost 4 bases. This CDR3 is CASSPSGLAGETQYF. The CDR3 DNA sequence: TGTGCCAGCAGCCCCTCGGGACTAGCAGGAGAGACCCAGTACTTC.

CDR3 sequence: CASSLGATLGGAEYGYTF. The CDR3 DNA sequence: TGTGCCAGCAGCTTGGGAGCGACCTTGGGGGGGGCGGAGTATGGCTACACCTTC. This sequence joins TRBV5-4 and TRBJ1-2; weak D call: TRBD1 (6 bases). CDR3 size: 18 residues. V was trimmed by 0 bases and J by 5 bases, leaving 23 bases between them. Germline assignment: CDR1 SGHNT and CDR2 YYREEE (reference sequence).

This clone was seen once. This CDR3 reads CASSKGTGSPTGNEQFF. For the CDR3, the DNA is TGTGCCAGTAGTAAGGGGACAGGGTCCCCAACGGGCAATGAGCAGTTCTTC. The chain joins TRBV19 to TRBJ2-1, with 9 bases fitting TRBD1. V lost 4 bases, J lost 6 bases, and 13 bases stayed unmatched. CDR1 and CDR2 (germline): LNHDA, SQIVND (reference sequence). This CDR3 is 17 amino acids long.

The J gene is TRBJ2-3, the V gene TRBV27, with 8 positions matching TRBD1. CDR3 length: 14 residues. CDR1 is MNHEY, CDR2 SMNVEV, per germline (reference sequence). V shed 2 bases, J shed 3 bases, and the junction held 1 base outside the gene matches. CDR3 DNA sequence: TGTGCCAGCAGTTTAAGGACAGGGACAGATACGCAGTATTTT. Translation gives CASSLRTGTDTQYF.

The gene calls are TRBV6-2 or TRBV6-3 and TRBJ1-2; perhaps TRBD1 as D (5 bases). The CDR3 consists of 15 residues. Germline V CDR1 and CDR2: MNHEY, SVGEGT. Trimming stripped 2 bases from V and 4 bases from J, with 14 bases between. CDR3 coding DNA: TGTGCCAGCAGTTACCTGATCGTCGGGACCTATGGCTACACCTTC. It yields the protein CASSYLIVGTYGYTF.

J is TRBJ1-1 and V is TRBV19; D remains ambiguous. The CDR3 covers 13 residues. V dropped 4 bases and J dropped 1 base, with 7 bases sitting between them. From germline, CDR1 is LNHDA and CDR2 SQIVND (reference sequence). The CDR3 reads CASSTQTNTEAFF. As DNA, the CDR3 is TGTGCCAGTAGTACCCAGACGAACACTGAAGCTTTCTTT.

This clone was detected a few times. Written as DNA, the CDR3 is TGTGCCAGCAGCCAAGACGGACCAGGGACTAGCGGGAGGAACGAGCAGTACGTC. Its protein is CASSQDGPGTSGRNEQYV. The gene calls are TRBV4-2 and TRBJ2-7; 15 bases agree with TRBD2. The CDR3 is 18 amino acids. CDR1 and CDR2 from the germline V gene are LGHNA and YNFKEQ. V was clipped by 0 bases and J by 5 bases; unmatched bases: 8.

The rearrangement links TRBV28 to TRBJ2-2, with 11 bases identical to TRBD2. The CDR3 totals 17 residues. Germline values: CDR1 MDHEN, CDR2 SYDVKM. The V segment lost 7 bases and the J segment 4 bases; nucleotides outside the gene matches: 11. The CDR3 coding sequence is TGTGCCAGCACTGTTCTAGCGGGAGGCCCGATCACCGGGGAGCTGTTTTTT. Translating gives CASTVLAGGPITGELFF. Based on the CDR3 plus reference TRBV28 and TRBJ2-2, the full variable domain is DVKVTQSSRYLVKRTGEKVFLECVQDMDHENMFWYRQDPGLGLRLIYFSYDVKMKEKGDIPEGYSVSREKKERFSLILESASTNQTSMYLCASTVLAGGPITGELFFGEGSRLTVL.

The chain is built from TRBV4-3 and TRBJ1-1; 12 bases map to TRBD1. The CDR3 spans 16 residues. V shed 4 bases and J 4 bases; nucleotides not matched to a gene: 7. Germline lookup yields CDR1 LGHNA and CDR2 YSLEER. The CDR3 spells CASSPGTGGRGTEAFF. CDR3 sequence (DNA): TGCGCCAGCAGCCCCGGGACAGGGGGCCGTGGCACTGAAGCTTTCTTT.

This clone was seen more than once but under ten times. The chain employs TRBV11-1 and TRBJ1-5; a possible D gene is TRBD1 (6 bases). The germline CDR1 and CDR2 sequences are SGHAT and FQDESV (reference sequence). Trimming pared 5 bases from V and 5 bases from J, leaving 10 bases between. The CDR3 runs 13 residues. Here the CDR3 reads CASSQGTYQPQHF. As DNA, the CDR3 is TGTGCCAGCAGCCAGGGGACTTATCAGCCCCAGCATTTT. Full variable domain (missing parts from reference TRBV11-1 and TRBJ1-5): EAEVAQSPRYKITEKSQAVAFWCDPISGHATLYWYRQILGQGPELLVQFQDESVVDDSQLPKDRFSAERLKGVDSTLKIQPAELGDSAMYLCASSQGTYQPQHFGDGTRLSIL.

DNA for the CDR3: TGTGCCACCAGCAGCTTCAGTTTAATACAGCAAGAGACCCAGTACTTC. Protein sequence: CATSSFSLIQQETQYF. V usage is TRBV15 and J usage is TRBJ2-5, with D uncertain. Trimming removed 3 bases from V and 2 bases from J, with 16 bases in between. Germline loops: CDR1 LNHNV, CDR2 YYDKDF (reference sequence). The CDR3 sequence is 16 residues long.

The chain is built from TRBV11-3 and TRBJ1-2; 7 bases map to TRBD1. The CDR3 runs to 16 residues. J gave up 5 bases and V 0 bases, and 9 bases lay outside the gene matches. CDR1 is SGHNT and CDR2 is YENEEA in the germline V gene. The CDR3 DNA reads as TGTGCCAGCAGCTTAGAAGGCCGACAGGGAGAATATGGCTACACCTTC. It yields the protein CASSLEGRQGEYGYTF. The full variable domain, its missing parts supplied by reference TRBV11-3 and TRBJ1-2, is EAGVVQSPRYKIIEKKQPVAFWCNPISGHNTLYWYLQNLGQGPELLIRYENEEAVDDSQLPKDRFSAERLKGVDSTLKIQPAELGDSAVYLCASSLEGRQGEYGYTFGSGTRLTVV.

The chain is built from TRBV5-1 and TRBJ1-4, with 7 positions matching TRBD1. This CDR3 has 14 amino acids. Per germline, CDR1 SGHRS and CDR2 YFSETQ. V dropped 4 bases and J dropped 6; count of bases not matched to a gene: 6. Here the CDR3 reads CASSEQGVDEKLFF. The CDR3 coding sequence is TGCGCCAGCAGCGAGCAGGGGGTTGATGAAAAACTGTTTTTT.

The gene calls are TRBV28 and TRBJ1-2, with D tentatively TRBD1 (5 bases). The CDR3 length is 14 residues. Germline CDR1 MDHEN, CDR2 SYDVKM. V was cut by 3 bases and J by 1 base, with 9 bases left in between. CDR3 region: CASSLSGGNYGYTF. The CDR3 DNA follows: TGTGCCAGCAGTTTGTCCGGGGGTAACTATGGCTACACCTTC.

This clone was counted a few times. V and J are TRBV7-2 and TRBJ2-2; D is ambiguous. The CDR3 consists of 13 residues. Germline V gene data show CDR1 as SGHTA and CDR2 as FQGNSA. V was shortened by 7 bases and J by 4 bases, with 10 bases between the two germline ends. The CDR3 sequence is CASTNRPTGELFF. CDR3 DNA sequence: TGTGCCAGCACCAACCGCCCCACCGGGGAGCTGTTTTTT.

The rearrangement uses TRBV6-5 and TRBJ1-2; a possible D gene is TRBD1 (6 bases). Looked up from germline, CDR1 is MNHEY and CDR2 is SVGAGI. This CDR3 spans 15 amino acids. Trimming removed 8 bases from V and 3 bases from J, with 19 bases in between. The CDR3 DNA sequence: TGTGCCAGCTGGGGGGAGGGGGAAGAAGACTATGGCTACACCTTC. Protein sequence: CASWGEGEEDYGYTF.

This sequence joins TRBV16 and TRBJ2-2, with D unresolved. Germline CDR1 KGHSY, CDR2 FQNENV. This CDR3 is built from 15 residues. Trimming took off 1 base at V and 5 bases at J, with 11 bases between the two ends. CDR3 DNA sequence: TGTGCCAGCAGCCAATACTCCCTCACTACCGGGGAGCTGTTTTTT. This translates into CASSQYSLTTGELFF. Combining the CDR3 with reference TRBV16 and TRBJ2-2 gives the whole variable domain GEEVAQTPKHLVRGEGQKAKLYCAPIKGHSYVFWYQQVLKNEFKFLISFQNENVFDETGMPKERFSAKCLPNSPCSLEIQATKLEDSAVYFCASSQYSLTTGELFFGEGSRLTVL.

The gene calls are TRBV5-6 and TRBJ1-1; no clear D. The CDR3 contains 13 residues. CDR1 and CDR2 (germline): SGHDT, YYEEEE. The V gene lost 2 bases and the J gene lost 8 bases, with 13 bases spanning the gap. CDR3 in DNA: TGTGCCAGCAGCTTCGTGGTCCGGGAAGAAGCTTTCTTT. It yields the protein CASSFVVREEAFF.

The V gene is TRBV7-9, the J gene TRBJ1-5; D is uncertain. CDR3 size: 13 residues. Trimming shortened V by 2 bases and J by 7 bases, and 9 bases separated the two germline ends. Per the germline V gene, CDR1 is SEHNR and CDR2 is FQNEAQ (reference sequence). CDR3 DNA sequence: TGTGCCAGCAGCTTAAGGGAAGAACAGCCCCAGCATTTT. It encodes CASSLREEQPQHF.

In the case of this clone: At the DNA level, this CDR3 is encoded by other sequences in the same sample as well. V gene TRBV5-1 combines with J gene TRBJ2-5; the D is unclear. Trimming shortened V by 0 bases and J by 5 bases, and 5 bases separated the two germline ends. The CDR3 covers 12 residues. The germline CDR1 and CDR2 sequences are SGHRS and YFSETQ. This CDR3 is CASSLVGETQYF. The CDR3 DNA is TGCGCCAGCAGCTTGGTGGGGGAGACCCAGTACTTC.

The chain uses TRBV19 and TRBJ1-4, with D hard to call. V lost 6 bases, J lost 8 bases, and 10 bases lay in between. The germline V gene has CDR1 LNHDA and CDR2 SQIVND (reference sequence). CDR3 size: 12 residues. CDR3 sequence reads: CASSLGSEKLFF. The CDR3 DNA reads as TGTGCCAGTAGCTTAGGGTCCGAAAAACTGTTTTTT.

This clone was detected only once. The chain links TRBV6-2 or TRBV6-3 to TRBJ2-7; unclear D gene. V was shortened by 5 bases and J by 0 bases, with 8 bases between the two germline ends. The CDR3 consists of 13 residues. CDR1 is MNHEY and CDR2 is SVGEGT in the germline V gene. CDR3 region: CASSGRISYEQYV. The CDR3 DNA follows: TGTGCCAGCAGTGGGCGGATCTCCTACGAGCAGTACGTC.

The J gene is TRBJ1-3, the V gene TRBV7-8, with D possibly matching TRBD1 (5 bases). Germline-derived CDR1 and CDR2 are SGHVS and FQNEAQ. This CDR3 has 16 residues. Trimming took off 4 bases at V and 2 bases at J, with 15 bases between the two ends. The CDR3 sequence is CASSSRRGLTGNTIYF. CDR3 sequence (DNA): TGTGCCAGCAGCTCCCGGCGGGGCTTAACTGGAAACACCATATATTTT. Combining the CDR3 with reference TRBV7-8 and TRBJ1-3 gives the whole variable domain GAGVSQSPRYKVAKRGQDVALRCDPISGHVSLFWYQQALGQGPEFLTYFQNEAQLDKSGLPSDRFFAERPEGSVSTLKIQRTQQEDSAVYLCASSSRRGLTGNTIYFGEGSWLTVV.

The rearrangement links TRBV29-1 to TRBJ1-2, with D possibly being TRBD1 (5 bases). In germline, CDR1 is SQVTM, CDR2 ANQGSEA. This CDR3 has 13 residues. V was shortened by 7 bases and J by 4 bases, with 16 bases between the two germline ends. CDR3 residues: CSADVGDGYGYTF. CDR3 DNA: TGCAGCGCCGATGTGGGGGACGGCTATGGCTACACCTTC.